This T cell receptor beta chain was recovered during a study of regulatory T cells in long-lasting Graves disease (dated by TCRdb to the early 2020s). Notes on the research overall: Antithyroid drugs had been taken for less than 3 months by newly diagnosed Graves' disease patients. A total of roughly 33 samples were covered by TCR sequencing, comprising approximately 13 persistent and around 20 newly diagnosed Graves' disease patients. Patients with persistent Graves' disease were compared with patients with newly diagnosed Graves' disease using TCR sequencing and RNA sequencing of peripheral blood. The study was conducted in China and was registered as a clinical trial.

Spanning cysteine to phenylalanine, the CDR3 consists of 14 amino acids. Here the CDR3 DNA is all that survives: 42 bases in frame from base 1. Trimming removed 6 bases from V and 3 bases from J, leaving 14 bases between the germline ends. The intended sense of this specimen's time point label: newly diagnosed GD, antithyroid drugs for less than 3 months. For both TCR sequencing and RNA sequencing, RNA was extracted from PBMCs using TRIzol. Graves' disease was diagnosed according to American Thyroid Association guidelines. Patients were recruited from an endocrinology department in Xi'an, China. Each patient gave approximately 8.8 milliliters of peripheral blood, collected in an EDTA anticoagulant tube. Ficoll Paque Plus density gradient separation was used to isolate PBMCs, and no additional T cell sorting was done. RNA quality was checked with an Agilent 2100 Bioanalyzer and agarose gel, and concentration with a NanoDrop 2000.

Preparation of the library involved multiplex PCR. This sample was sequenced with an Illumina HiSeq 4000. TCR beta libraries were built with iRepertoire HTBI primers and Arm-PCR amplification of CDR3 regions. Before sequencing, the PCR products underwent gel purification. On the authors' methods: Across samples, approximately 68 TRBV and around 15 TRBJ segments were identified and used for gene usage analysis of CDR3 amino acid clonotypes. COPE and FqMerger were used to merge the filtered high-quality paired reads into contigs. BLAST was used to align contigs to IMGT TRBV, TRBD and TRBJ reference genes, with CDR3 defined following IMGT. Any clonotype with a frequency above 0.1% was counted as a highly expanded clone. Shannon entropy served as the measure of repertoire diversity, while the Gini coefficient captured V-J evenness. A clonotype was considered public if more than one individual shared it. TCRdb handled the public reads itself, with Q25 trimming in fastp and clone calling in MiXCR, and kept productive beta chains. Each entry merges the rows of one CDR3 protein and shows their most common DNA and genes. TCRdb, rather than the study authors, made the V and J calls. The sample contains hundreds of thousands of distinct CDR3 sequences, 15% to 20% of them found a single time. The ten largest make up around 37% of the sample.

Findings and caveats that apply to the study as a whole: Compared with newly diagnosed patients, patients with persistent Graves' disease had lower TCR Shannon entropy and fewer highly expanded clones, which suggests clonal expansion. Only peripheral blood was studied, because thyroid tissue, the primary lesion, was inaccessible. Only the TCR beta chain was sequenced and analyzed. The small sample size was acknowledged by the authors as a limitation that may reduce accuracy. A larger number of public clonotypes was shared among persistent patients (more than 2,500) than among newly diagnosed patients (around 880). Persistent disease showed preferential use of TRBV28, TRBJ1-2 and TRBJ2-5, whereas newly diagnosed disease favored TRBV20-1 and TRBJ2-1.

This clonotype was found many times. What this receptor recognizes is not known. Base-call qualities are not available, and no considerably larger clone is one nucleotide away. The sample in question was peripheral blood mononuclear cells (PBMCs), obtained at new diagnosis, from a patient treated with antithyroid drugs. The TCR was taken from a female donor with Graves disease. The chain is encoded by TRBV12-3 or TRBV12-4 joined to TRBJ1-1, with TRBD1 perhaps the D gene, on 5 matching bases. The DNA is TGTGCCAGCAGCCTCAGGGTGGAAGACACTGAAGCTTTCTTT. Translated, this gives CASSLRVEDTEAFF.